The clone carrying this T cell receptor (beta chain) was seen repeatedly, ten times or more. The investigators amplified TCR beta CDR3 regions from RNA transcripts. When the TCR CDR3 underwent first-round RT-PCR, the HTBI primer set was used. TCRdb processed the multiplex PCR reads anew with MiXCR; each CDR3 protein has one entry. The sample includes roughly 700,000 distinct CDR3 sequences, 17% seen only once; the top ten take about a sixth. The CDR3 is 14 residues long. V lost 5 bases to trimming and J lost 8 bases; unmatched junction nucleotides: 7. The V gene's germline CDR1 is SGHAT and CDR2 FQNNGV. These data are taken from a study of T cells in Graves' hyperthyroidism and ophthalmopathy.

Sequences were obtained from blood. This sequence was found in a man aged 45 to 65 with Graves' hyperthyroidism. This chain links TRBV11-2 with TRBJ1-4; the match to TRBD1 covers 8 bases. Written as DNA, the CDR3 is TGTGCCAGCAGCCCAAGACAGGGGCGAGAAAAACTGTTTTTT. Translated, it gives CASSPRQGREKLFF.